This record covers a single T cell receptor beta chain. The data originate from a study of blood T cell repertoires in COVID-19. For the study at large: Specimens from acute and convalescent COVID-19 originated in the United States, Italy and Spain.

The study recruited people aged 18 to 89 years across around 23 US areas. Exposed enrollees encountered a COVID-19 case at some point within 2 weeks before study entry. As handled by the study authors: Quantification of nucleated cells was approximated via reference gene primer amplification. The method was immunoSEQ multiplex PCR; TCRdb's version includes in-frame clones alone and lacks a portion of them. D and trimming come from the DNA, and the V and J calls and clone size come from that table. The sample records about 250,000 clones, over 70% being singletons. The receptor's source is a woman in her thirties or forties who had been exposed to COVID-19. Sequencing was performed on PBMCs or T cells enriched from blood (not recorded which).

In DNA, the CDR3 is TGTGCCAGCAGTGAAGCGTCGAGGGATGGCTACACCTTC. Translated, it gives CASSEASRDGYTF. The chain recombines TRBV2 with TRBJ1-2, with unresolved D. The CDR3 runs to 13 residues. Germline assignment: CDR1 SNHLY and CDR2 FYNNEI. Trimming pared 0 bases from V and 6 bases from J, leaving 8 bases between.